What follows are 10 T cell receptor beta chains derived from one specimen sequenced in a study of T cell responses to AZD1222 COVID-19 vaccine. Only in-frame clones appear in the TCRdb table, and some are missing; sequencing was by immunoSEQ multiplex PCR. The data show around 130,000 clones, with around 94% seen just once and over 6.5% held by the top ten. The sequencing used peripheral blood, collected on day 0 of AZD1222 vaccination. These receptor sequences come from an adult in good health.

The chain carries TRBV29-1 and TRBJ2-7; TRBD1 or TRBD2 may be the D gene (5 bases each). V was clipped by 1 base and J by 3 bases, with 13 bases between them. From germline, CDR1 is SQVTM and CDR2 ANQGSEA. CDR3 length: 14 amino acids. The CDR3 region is CSVEGGPEVYEQYF. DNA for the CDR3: TGCAGCGTTGAAGGGGGCCCGGAGGTCTACGAGCAGTACTTC.

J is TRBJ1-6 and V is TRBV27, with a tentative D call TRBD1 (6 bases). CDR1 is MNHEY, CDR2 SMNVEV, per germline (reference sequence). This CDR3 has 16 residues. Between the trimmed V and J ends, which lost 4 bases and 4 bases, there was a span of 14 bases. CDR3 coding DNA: TGTGCCAGCAGTTCGGGTTTCGGACAGTATAATTCACCCCTCCACTTT. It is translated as CASSSGFGQYNSPLHF.

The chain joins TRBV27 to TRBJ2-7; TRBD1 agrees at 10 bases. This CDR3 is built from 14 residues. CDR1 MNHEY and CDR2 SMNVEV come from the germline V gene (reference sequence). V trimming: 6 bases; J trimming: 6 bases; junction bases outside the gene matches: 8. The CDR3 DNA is TGTGCCAGCAGATCCACCGGGACAGGGGCCGAGCAGTACTTC. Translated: CASRSTGTGAEQYF.

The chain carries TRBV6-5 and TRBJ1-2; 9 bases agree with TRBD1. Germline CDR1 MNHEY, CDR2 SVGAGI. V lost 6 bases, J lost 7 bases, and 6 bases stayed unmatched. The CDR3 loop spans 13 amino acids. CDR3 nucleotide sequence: TGTGCCAGCAGAACCGGGACAGGGTTTGGCTACACCTTC. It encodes CASRTGTGFGYTF.

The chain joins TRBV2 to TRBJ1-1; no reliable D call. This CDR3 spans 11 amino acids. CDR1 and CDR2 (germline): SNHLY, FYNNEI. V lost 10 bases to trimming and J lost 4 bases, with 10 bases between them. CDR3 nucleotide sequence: TGTGCCACACTGGGAGGCACTGAAGCTTTCTTT. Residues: CATLGGTEAFF.

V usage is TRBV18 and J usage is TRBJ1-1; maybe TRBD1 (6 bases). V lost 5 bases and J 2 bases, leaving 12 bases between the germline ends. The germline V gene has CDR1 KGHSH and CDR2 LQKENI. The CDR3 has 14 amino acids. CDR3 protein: CASSRSGENTEAFF. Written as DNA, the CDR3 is TGTGCCAGCTCAAGGTCAGGGGAAAACACTGAAGCTTTCTTT.

CDR3 protein: CASSSTGNTGELFF. CDR3 nucleotides: TGTGCCAGCAGCTCCACGGGGAACACCGGGGAGCTGTTTTTT. The chain combines TRBV7-3 with TRBJ2-2; D is unclear. Trimming removed 4 bases at V and 1 base at J, with 7 bases between. The CDR3 totals 14 residues. Germline-derived CDR1 and CDR2 are SGHTA and FQGTGA.

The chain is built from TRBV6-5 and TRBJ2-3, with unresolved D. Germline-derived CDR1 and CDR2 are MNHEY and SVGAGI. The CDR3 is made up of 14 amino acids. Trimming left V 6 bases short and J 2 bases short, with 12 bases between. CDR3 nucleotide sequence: TGTGCCAGCAGATCCGGGCTGGCCACAGATACGCAGTATTTT. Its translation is CASRSGLATDTQYF.

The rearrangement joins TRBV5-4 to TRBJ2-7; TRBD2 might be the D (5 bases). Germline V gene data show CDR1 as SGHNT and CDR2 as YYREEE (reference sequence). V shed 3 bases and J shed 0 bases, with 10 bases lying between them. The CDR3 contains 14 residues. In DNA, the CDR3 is TGTGCCAGCAGCTCCAAAGGGAGCTCCTACGAGCAGTACTTC. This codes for CASSSKGSSYEQYF.

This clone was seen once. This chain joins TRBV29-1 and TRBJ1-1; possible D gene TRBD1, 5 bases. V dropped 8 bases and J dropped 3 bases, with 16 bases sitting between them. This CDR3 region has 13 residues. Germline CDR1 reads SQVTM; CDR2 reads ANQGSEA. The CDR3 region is CSTKTEPHTEAFF. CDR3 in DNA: TGCAGCACTAAGACAGAACCCCACACTGAAGCTTTCTTT.